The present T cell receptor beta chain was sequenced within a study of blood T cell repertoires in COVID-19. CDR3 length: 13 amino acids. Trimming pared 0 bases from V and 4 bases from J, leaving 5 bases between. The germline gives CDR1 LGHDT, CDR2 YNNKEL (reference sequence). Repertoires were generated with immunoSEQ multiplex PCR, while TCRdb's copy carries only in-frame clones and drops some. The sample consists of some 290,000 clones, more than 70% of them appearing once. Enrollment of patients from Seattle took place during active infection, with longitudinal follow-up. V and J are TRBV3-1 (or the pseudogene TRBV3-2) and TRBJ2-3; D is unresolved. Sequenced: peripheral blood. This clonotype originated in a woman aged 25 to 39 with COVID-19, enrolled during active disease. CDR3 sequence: CASSQEAPDTQYF. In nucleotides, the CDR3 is TGTGCCAGCAGCCAAGAGGCCCCAGATACGCAGTATTTT.